What follows are 4 T cell receptor beta chains derived from one specimen sequenced in a study of patients and donors after allogeneic stem cell transplantation. TCRdb redid the calling of the RT-PCR reads with MiXCR, one entry per CDR3 protein. The data show roughly 960,000 distinct CDR3 sequences, about 20% seen once. Source material: blood, either unsorted or a sorted T cell fraction (not recorded which). The receptors stem from a human donor who was either an allogeneic HSCT recipient or a stem cell or donor lymphocyte infusion donor (not recorded which). It is not recorded whose cells these are; they may come from a transplant donor.

The V gene is TRBV7-9, the J gene TRBJ2-1; 8 bases line up with TRBD2. V dropped 5 bases and J dropped 3; count of bases not matched to a gene: 9. The CDR3 loop spans 16 amino acids. CDR1 and CDR2 from the germline V gene are SEHNR and FQNEAQ (reference sequence). Here the CDR3 DNA reads TGTGCCAGCAGCAGACTACTAGCGGACTACTACAATGAGCAGTTCTTC. As protein: CASSRLLADYYNEQFF.

The gene calls are TRBV20-1 and TRBJ1-2; D remains unclear. Trimming left V 1 base short and J 4 bases short, with 13 bases between. This CDR3 is built from 14 residues. CDR1 and CDR2 from the germline V gene are DFQATT and SNEGSKA (reference sequence). The chain's CDR3 is CSARGRVLSYGYTF. CDR3 DNA: TGCAGTGCTAGAGGTCGCGTCCTTTCCTATGGCTACACCTTC.

This clonotype showed up just a few times. The chain carries TRBV5-1 and TRBJ1-1; no clear D. The CDR3 has 13 amino acids. Trimming removed 4 bases from V and 8 bases from J, with 15 bases in between. Germline assignment: CDR1 SGHRS and CDR2 YFSETQ. The CDR3 bases are TGCGCCAGCAGCCCCTACCCGGCCTACGAAGCTTTCTTT. Protein sequence: CASSPYPAYEAFF.

CDR3: CSALPQGTYEQYF. CDR3 bases: TGCAGTGCTTTGCCACAGGGAACCTACGAGCAGTACTTC. The gene calls are TRBV20-1 and TRBJ2-7; the D gene is possibly TRBD1 (6 bases). Trimming pared 5 bases from V and 2 bases from J, leaving 13 bases between. The CDR3 loop spans 13 amino acids. CDR1 is DFQATT, CDR2 SNEGSKA, per germline (reference sequence).